The 8 T cell receptor beta chains in this list originate from one sample, sequenced in a study of shared clonotypes between healthy human individuals. Some clones are missing from TCRdb's copy, which holds only in-frame ones; the method was immunoSEQ multiplex PCR. This table has 980,000 or so clones, approximately 80% appearing once. The sequencing sample was made of memory CD4+ T cells sorted from blood. Sample subset: CD45RA-negative fraction. These receptors were taken from a man between 18 and 35 years old in good health.

Here the CDR3 DNA reads TGTGCCAGCAGTGACTACCCCTCCTATAATTCACCCCTCCACTTT. Translated, it gives CASSDYPSYNSPLHF. V gene TRBV2 combines with J gene TRBJ1-6; D is uncertain. Trimming stripped 3 bases from V and 0 bases from J, with 6 bases between. The germline V gene has CDR1 SNHLY and CDR2 FYNNEI. The CDR3 runs 15 residues.

The chain combines TRBV2 with TRBJ1-2, with D unresolved. This CDR3 spans 15 amino acids. Germline V gene sequence: CDR1 SNHLY, CDR2 FYNNEI. V was trimmed by 8 bases and J by 1 base, leaving 17 bases between them. The CDR3 protein is CASSPSLLVNYGYTF. The CDR3 DNA is TGTGCCAGCTCCCCCAGTCTATTAGTTAACTATGGCTACACCTTC.

The rearrangement joins TRBV5-1 to TRBJ2-7; D might be TRBD2 (7 bases). There are 15 residues in the CDR3. In germline, CDR1 is SGHRS, CDR2 YFSETQ. V lost 0 bases and J 6 bases, leaving 16 bases between the germline ends. Here the CDR3 DNA reads TGCGCCAGCAGCTTGGGGCTAGCGGAACAGGGCGAGCAGTACTTC. This encodes CASSLGLAEQGEQYF.

CDR3 coding DNA: TGTGCCAGCAGTTGGCCTAGCGGGACCTACAATGAGCAGTTCTTC. Protein sequence: CASSWPSGTYNEQFF. The chain joins TRBV7-6 to TRBJ2-1; 9 bases align to TRBD2. Germline trimming cut 6 bases from V and 2 bases from J; bases unmatched to any gene: 5. Germline assignment: CDR1 SGHVS and CDR2 FNYEAQ. This CDR3 region has 15 residues.

The gene calls are TRBV6-5 and TRBJ2-7, with D tentatively TRBD2 (6 bases). Germline lookup yields CDR1 MNHEY and CDR2 SVGAGI. The CDR3 spans 14 residues. V dropped 6 bases and J dropped 4 bases, with 16 bases sitting between them. CDR3 sequence: CASSPGGPNYEQYF. The CDR3 DNA is TGTGCCAGCAGCCCCGGAGGGCCCAATTACGAGCAGTACTTC.

The chain uses TRBV29-1 and TRBJ2-2; 12 positions match TRBD1. There are 14 residues in the CDR3. Trimming took 6 bases from V and 6 from J; bases not matched to a gene: 5. The germline CDR1 and CDR2 sequences are SQVTM and ANQGSEA. CDR3 in DNA: TGCAGCGTCGGGACAGGGGGCTCGGCCGGGGAGCTGTTTTTT. Translated: CSVGTGGSAGELFF.

This clone was seen a few times. The chain combines TRBV19 with TRBJ1-6, with no clear D. The V gene lost 7 bases and the J gene lost 7 bases, with 14 bases spanning the gap. This CDR3 has 14 residues. CDR1 is LNHDA and CDR2 is SQIVND in the germline V gene (reference sequence). The DNA for the CDR3 is TGTGCCAGTACTAGGACCGGAGAAAATTCACCCCTCCACTTT. Translated: CASTRTGENSPLHF.

The gene calls are TRBV28 and TRBJ1-2; the D is unclear. V lost 6 bases, J lost 5 bases, and 19 bases lay in between. Germline V lookup: CDR1 MDHEN, CDR2 SYDVKM. The CDR3 loop spans 15 amino acids. The CDR3: CASRNPRRTGYGYTF. CDR3 DNA: TGTGCCAGCAGAAACCCCCGCCGGACGGGATATGGCTACACCTTC.